This T cell receptor (beta chain) was sequenced for a study of blood T cell repertoires in COVID-19. Germline V lookup: CDR1 SGHRS, CDR2 YFSETQ. The CDR3 length is 16 residues. Trimming at V came to 2 bases and at J to 7 bases, leaving 10 bases not matched to a gene. Measured with immunoSEQ multiplex PCR; TCRdb has only the in-frame clones, and not every one. Seen here are more than 85,000 clones, less than 90% observed once, and the top ten hold 15% to 20%. The sample taken for sequencing was peripheral blood. The chain combines TRBV5-1 with TRBJ2-5; 11 nucleotides agree with TRBD2. This sequence was found in a woman aged 55-70 years with acute or convalescent COVID-19. CDR3 residues: CASSLLAGARVGTQYF. The CDR3 region has the DNA TGCGCCAGCAGCTTACTAGCGGGGGCCCGAGTCGGGACCCAGTACTTC.